This T cell receptor (beta chain) was captured by sequencing in a study of patients and donors after allogeneic stem cell transplantation. CDR1 is SGDLS and CDR2 is YYNGEE in the germline V gene. V shed 3 bases, J shed 5 bases, and the junction held 8 bases outside the gene matches. This CDR3 is built from 15 residues. TCRdb re-analysed the RT-PCR reads in MiXCR, keeping a single row per CDR3 protein. There are approximately 410,000 distinct CDR3 sequences in the sample; approximately 16% occur only once, and over 6% lies in the top ten. Sequenced sample: blood, either unsorted or a sorted T cell fraction (not recorded which). The sequence derives from a human donor who was either an allogeneic HSCT recipient or a stem cell or donor lymphocyte infusion donor (not recorded which). It is not recorded whose cells these are; they may come from a transplant donor. The chain recombines TRBV9 with TRBJ2-7, with 10 bases identical to TRBD2. The CDR3 sequence: CASSASGSLIHEQYF. In DNA form, the CDR3 reads TGTGCCAGCAGCGCTAGCGGGAGTCTGATCCACGAGCAGTACTTC.